The 29 T cell receptor beta chains below all came from one sample that was sequenced in a study of a mutant IDH1 vaccine in newly diagnosed glioma. Antigens for these TCRs are unknown. Using immunoSEQ multiplex PCR, the repertoire was profiled, and TCRdb retains in-frame clones only, with some absent. The data contain 39,000 or so clones, around 82% of them seen just once; the ten biggest clones take up around 5.2%. As for time point: week 5, during vaccination. The vaccine gave 300 ug of a 20-mer mutant IDH1 peptide subcutaneously per dose. Sequenced material: PBMCs, taken from a glioma patient whose treatment included an IDH1 peptide vaccine. These receptor sequences come from a man aged 40-50 years with glioma.

This clone appeared once. The chain uses TRBV27 and TRBJ2-3; 7 positions agree with TRBD1. Germline CDR1 is MNHEY and CDR2 is SMNVEV (reference sequence). The CDR3 contains 17 residues. Trimming removed 6 bases from V and 0 bases from J; junction bases left unmatched: 12. This chain's CDR3 is CASRTWDRQGSTDTQYF. The DNA of the CDR3 is TGTGCCAGCAGGACTTGGGACAGACAAGGAAGCACAGATACGCAGTATTTT.

V is TRBV2 and J is TRBJ1-1, with D unclear. V lost 5 bases to trimming and J lost 3 bases, with 16 bases between them. Per germline, CDR1 SNHLY and CDR2 FYNNEI. The CDR3 is 15 amino acids. The DNA of the CDR3 is TGTGCCAGCAGTAAACGCTCCCCCTGGGACACTGAAGCTTTCTTT. This gives the protein CASSKRSPWDTEAFF.

The DNA for the CDR3 is TGTGCCAGCAGCTTAGGACTCTTGAGCTCCTACGAGCAGTACTTC. Translating gives CASSLGLLSSYEQYF. This chain links TRBV7-9 with TRBJ2-7; no firm D call. Trimming left V 1 base short and J 0 bases short, with 10 bases between. CDR1 is SEHNR, CDR2 FQNEAQ, per germline (reference sequence). The CDR3 spans 15 residues.

The table lists this clone with a count of one. This rearrangement joins TRBV5-1 to TRBJ2-7; 9 bases match TRBD2. Trimming removed 0 bases from V and 2 bases from J; junction bases left unmatched: 6. The CDR3 totals 16 residues. CDR1 SGHRS and CDR2 YFSETQ come from the germline V gene. The CDR3 region is CASSLAGAGGPYEQYF. The CDR3, as DNA: TGCGCCAGCAGCTTGGCCGGAGCGGGGGGCCCCTACGAGCAGTACTTC.

The chain couples TRBV4-2 to TRBJ2-5; D remains unclear. The V gene lost 4 bases and the J gene lost 1 base, with 10 bases spanning the gap. There are 14 residues in the CDR3. The germline V gene encodes CDR1 LGHNA and CDR2 YNFKEQ. This chain's CDR3 is CASSPFLGQETQYF. As DNA, the CDR3 is TGTGCCAGCAGCCCATTTCTAGGCCAAGAGACCCAGTACTTC.

Only a few counts were recorded for this clone. This chain links TRBV7-2 with TRBJ1-1; D not resolved. The CDR3 extends over 13 amino acids. Trimming pared 5 bases from V and 7 bases from J, leaving 14 bases between. The germline gives CDR1 SGHTA, CDR2 FQGNSA. As DNA, the CDR3 is TGTGCCAGCAGCGCCGGTAGAACGGGTGAAGCTTTCTTT. Protein: CASSAGRTGEAFF.

This clone was counted once. The J gene is TRBJ2-3, the V gene TRBV4-2; tentative D call: TRBD1 (7 bases). Per the germline V gene, CDR1 is LGHNA and CDR2 is YNFKEQ. This CDR3 contains 17 residues. V was pared by 0 bases and J by 1 base, with 14 bases between. DNA for the CDR3: TGTGCCAGCAGCCAAGATACTAGCCAGGGGGGCACAGATACGCAGTATTTT. Translation: CASSQDTSQGGTDTQYF.

The V gene is TRBV9, the J gene TRBJ2-7; D remains unclear. The CDR3 loop spans 15 amino acids. V lost 1 base and J 3 bases, leaving 14 bases between the germline ends. Germline values: CDR1 SGDLS, CDR2 YYNGEE. CDR3 sequence: CASSVRAGEHYEQYF. The DNA of the CDR3 is TGTGCCAGCAGCGTAAGGGCAGGCGAGCACTACGAGCAGTACTTC.

This chain joins TRBV5-4 and TRBJ2-7, with D unresolved. Germline CDR1 reads SGHNT; CDR2 reads YYREEE (reference sequence). Trimming removed 1 base at V and 6 bases at J, with 8 bases between. This CDR3 spans 12 amino acids. The CDR3 sequence is CASSLTRSEQYF. The CDR3 nucleotides read TGTGCCAGCAGCTTGACCAGGTCCGAGCAGTACTTC.

The V call is TRBV19, the J call TRBJ2-2; 7 bases are a match to TRBD1. Germline CDR1 is LNHDA and CDR2 is SQIVND (reference sequence). With V trimmed by 1 base and J by 5 bases, 1 base remained unmatched. This CDR3 has 14 amino acids. The CDR3 DNA reads TGTGCCAGTAGTATAGCACAGGGGACCGGGGAGCTGTTTTTT. Translating it yields CASSIAQGTGELFF.

The chain links TRBV9 to TRBJ1-1; D remains unclear. Trimming shortened V by 1 base and J by 0 bases, and 7 bases separated the two germline ends. Germline CDR1 reads SGDLS; CDR2 reads YYNGEE. The CDR3 is 14 residues long. The CDR3 spells CASSVQAMNTEAFF. As DNA, the CDR3 is TGTGCCAGCAGCGTACAGGCAATGAACACTGAAGCTTTCTTT.

The rearrangement links TRBV20-1 to TRBJ2-1; D tentatively fits TRBD1 or TRBD2 (6 bases each). V lost 6 bases to trimming and J lost 10 bases, with 13 bases between them. Germline V lookup: CDR1 DFQATT, CDR2 SNEGSKA (reference sequence). CDR3 size: 11 residues. DNA of the CDR3: TGCAGTGCACAAGGGGGGCGGGAGCAGTTCTTC. Its translation: CSAQGGREQFF.

The chain employs TRBV29-1 and TRBJ2-5; 8 nucleotides align to TRBD1. V lost 5 bases, J lost 3 bases, and 5 bases stayed unmatched. This CDR3 spans 13 amino acids. From germline, CDR1 is SQVTM and CDR2 ANQGSEA. In DNA form, the CDR3 reads TGCAGCGTTAGGACAGGGTTGGAAGAGACCCAGTACTTC. As protein: CSVRTGLEETQYF.

The chain links TRBV7-9 to TRBJ2-3; D possibly corresponds to TRBD2 (5 bases). V lost 5 bases, J lost 2 bases, and 14 bases lay in between. CDR3 length equals 15 residues. Germline CDR1 is SEHNR and CDR2 is FQNEAQ (reference sequence). CDR3 amino acids: CASSPGSLSTDTQYF. In nucleotides, the CDR3 is TGTGCCAGCAGCCCGGGGAGCCTCTCCACAGATACGCAGTATTTT.

In nucleotides, the CDR3 is TGTGCCATCAGTGAATGGAACACTGAAGCTTTCTTT. Its translation: CAISEWNTEAFF. This chain uses TRBV10-3 with TRBJ1-1, with unresolved D. V was shortened by 3 bases and J by 1 base, with 3 bases between the two germline ends. The CDR3 sequence is 12 residues long. In germline, CDR1 is ENHRY, CDR2 SYGVKD.

This chain uses TRBV25-1 with TRBJ2-7; the D gene is possibly TRBD1 (7 bases). Germline assignment: CDR1 MGHDK and CDR2 SYGVNS. The CDR3 totals 13 residues. V gave up 3 bases and J gave up 3 bases, with 9 bases separating them. The CDR3 is CASSDRGDYEQYF. The DNA of the CDR3 is TGTGCCAGCAGTGACAGGGGGGACTACGAGCAGTACTTC.

The chain employs TRBV29-1 and TRBJ2-1; no clear D. Germline V gene lookup returns CDR1 SQVTM and CDR2 ANQGSEA. This CDR3 has 12 residues. The ends were cut back, 7 bases at V and 0 bases at J, with 7 bases in the middle. The CDR3 reads CSAEVSYNEQFF. CDR3 sequence (DNA): TGCAGCGCAGAGGTCTCCTACAATGAGCAGTTCTTC.

The chain is built from TRBV18 and TRBJ2-3; 7 bases are shared with TRBD2. Trimming took 1 base from V and 6 from J; bases not matched to a gene: 7. This CDR3 is 15 amino acids long. CDR1 and CDR2 (germline): KGHSH, LQKENI. Here the CDR3 DNA reads TGTGCCAGCTCACCACGCGGACTAGGGTCGGATACGCAGTATTTT. Its translation is CASSPRGLGSDTQYF.

The gene calls are TRBV30 and TRBJ1-1; D not certain. In germline, CDR1 is GTSNPN, CDR2 SVGIG (reference sequence). Trimming left V 5 bases short and J 2 bases short, with 3 bases between. The CDR3 has 10 amino acids. CDR3 sequence reads: CAWANTEAFF. The CDR3 coding sequence is TGTGCCTGGGCTAACACTGAAGCTTTCTTT.

This sequence joins TRBV6-5 and TRBJ1-1; D ambiguous. Trimming cost V 6 bases and J 1 base, with 15 bases left between them. Germline loops: CDR1 MNHEY, CDR2 SVGAGI. The length of the CDR3 is 15 residues. The CDR3 spells CASRTLAAGNTEAFF. The CDR3 DNA sequence: TGTGCCAGCAGGACCCTCGCGGCGGGGAACACTGAAGCTTTCTTT.

V gene TRBV2 combines with J gene TRBJ1-1, with TRBD1 as a possible D gene (5 bases). CDR1 and CDR2 (germline): SNHLY, FYNNEI. This CDR3 region has 15 residues. The V end lost 2 bases, the J end lost 1 base, and 11 bases lay between the germline ends. CDR3 DNA: TGTGCCAGCAGTGAAAGGGGTGGACAGAACACTGAAGCTTTCTTT. It is translated as CASSERGGQNTEAFF.

This chain links TRBV5-1 with TRBJ2-5; 7 nucleotides agree with TRBD2. In germline, CDR1 is SGHRS, CDR2 YFSETQ. The CDR3 runs 16 residues. V dropped 5 bases and J dropped 5; count of bases not matched to a gene: 15. Here the CDR3 reads CASRPLTSNLGETQYF. As DNA, the CDR3 is TGCGCCAGCAGGCCCCTGACTAGCAACCTAGGCGAGACCCAGTACTTC. Filled out from reference TRBV5-1 and TRBJ2-5, the complete variable domain reads KAGVTQTPRYLIKTRGQQVTLSCSPISGHRSVSWYQQTPGQGLQFLFEYFSETQRNKGNFPGRFSGRQFSNSRSEMNVSTLELGDSALYLCASRPLTSNLGETQYFGPGTRLLVL.

This chain links TRBV14 with TRBJ1-1; tentative D call: TRBD1 (6 bases). Germline V gene sequence: CDR1 SGHDN, CDR2 FVKESK. CDR3 size: 17 residues. Trimming cost V 4 bases and J 8 bases, with 26 bases left between them. CDR3 amino acids: CASSPLASGGRGKEAFF. The CDR3 coding sequence is TGTGCCAGCAGCCCGCTGGCCAGCGGGGGGCGGGGGAAGGAAGCTTTCTTT.

Here the CDR3 DNA reads TGTGCCAGCAGCCCATTCATGGCCGGGGCCACTGAAGCTTTCTTT. It yields the protein CASSPFMAGATEAFF. The chain recombines TRBV7-9 with TRBJ1-1; TRBD1 is a possible D gene (5 bases). The CDR3 contains 15 residues. V shed 5 bases and J shed 4 bases, with 17 bases lying between them. Germline CDR1 reads SEHNR; CDR2 reads FQNEAQ (reference sequence).

The rearrangement joins TRBV5-1 to TRBJ2-2, with TRBD1 matching over 7 bases. Germline V lookup: CDR1 SGHRS, CDR2 YFSETQ. The trim removed 3 bases at V and 4 bases at J, leaving 6 bases unmatched. CDR3 length: 15 amino acids. CDR3 region: CASSYGTASTGELFF. CDR3 in DNA: TGCGCCAGCAGCTACGGGACAGCAAGCACCGGGGAGCTGTTTTTT.

The gene calls are TRBV5-1 and TRBJ1-1; 8 nucleotides line up with TRBD1. V dropped 3 bases and J dropped 4; count of bases not matched to a gene: 5. The CDR3 sequence is 14 residues long. Germline loops: CDR1 SGHRS, CDR2 YFSETQ. The CDR3 nucleotides read TGCGCCAGCAGCTCCGGACAGGGAGGCACTGAAGCTTTCTTT. It is translated as CASSSGQGGTEAFF.

The V call is TRBV5-4, the J call TRBJ2-2; D gene ambiguous. V lost 0 bases and J lost 2, with 5 bases in between. The germline CDR1 and CDR2 sequences are SGHNT and YYREEE (reference sequence). CDR3 length: 14 residues. Here the CDR3 reads CASSLGANTGELFF. CDR3 nucleotide sequence: TGTGCCAGCAGCTTGGGGGCTAACACCGGGGAGCTGTTTTTT.

This clone was seen only a few times. This sequence joins TRBV27 and TRBJ1-1, with a tentative D call TRBD1 (5 bases). CDR3 length equals 12 residues. From germline, CDR1 is MNHEY and CDR2 SMNVEV (reference sequence). V shed 0 bases and J shed 9 bases, with 8 bases lying between them. The DNA of the CDR3 is TGTGCCAGCAGTTTATCGAGGGGCAAAGCTTTCTTT. Protein: CASSLSRGKAFF.

The gene calls are TRBV7-9 and TRBJ2-7, with 10 bases lining up with TRBD2. In germline, CDR1 is SEHNR, CDR2 FQNEAQ (reference sequence). This CDR3 region has 14 residues. V was clipped by 5 bases and J by 2 bases; unmatched bases: 3. The CDR3: CASSQRGGPYEQYF. The CDR3 nucleotides are TGTGCCAGCAGCCAGCGGGGGGGACCCTACGAGCAGTACTTC.